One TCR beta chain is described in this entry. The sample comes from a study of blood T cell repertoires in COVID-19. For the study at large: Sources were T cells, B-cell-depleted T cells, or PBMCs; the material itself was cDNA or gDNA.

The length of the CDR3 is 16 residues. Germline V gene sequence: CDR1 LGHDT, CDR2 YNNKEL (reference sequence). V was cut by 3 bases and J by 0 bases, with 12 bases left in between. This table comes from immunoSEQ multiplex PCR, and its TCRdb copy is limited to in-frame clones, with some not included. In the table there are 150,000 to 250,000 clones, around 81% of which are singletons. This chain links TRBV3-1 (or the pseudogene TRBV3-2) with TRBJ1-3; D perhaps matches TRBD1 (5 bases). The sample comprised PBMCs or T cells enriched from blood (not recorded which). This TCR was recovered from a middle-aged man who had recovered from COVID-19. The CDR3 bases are TGTGCCAGCAGCCAGGGGGGATCCAACTCTGGAAACACCATATATTTT. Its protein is CASSQGGSNSGNTIYF.